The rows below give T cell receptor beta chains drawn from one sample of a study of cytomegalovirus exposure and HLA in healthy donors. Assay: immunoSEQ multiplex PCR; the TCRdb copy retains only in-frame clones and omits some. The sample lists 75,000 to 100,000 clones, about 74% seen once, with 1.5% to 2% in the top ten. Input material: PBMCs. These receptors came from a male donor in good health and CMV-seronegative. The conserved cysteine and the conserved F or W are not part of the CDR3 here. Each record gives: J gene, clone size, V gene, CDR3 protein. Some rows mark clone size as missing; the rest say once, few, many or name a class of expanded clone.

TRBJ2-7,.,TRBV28,ASSFGQGSNEQY
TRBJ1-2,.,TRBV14,ASSQVGRGNGYT
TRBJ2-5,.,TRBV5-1,ASSLAFAGRGETQY
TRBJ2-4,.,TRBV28,ASSFGQAKNIQY
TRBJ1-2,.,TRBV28,ATQMEQGVANYGYT
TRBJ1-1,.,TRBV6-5,ASSSWTVMNTEAF
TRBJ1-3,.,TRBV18,ASSPQGTGSGNTIY
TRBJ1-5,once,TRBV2,ASSEDTGGVGSNQPQH
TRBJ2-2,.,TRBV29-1,SVDKDTNTGELF
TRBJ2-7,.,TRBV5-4,ASSGGAPGPYEQY
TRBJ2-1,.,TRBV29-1,SAGTGTNEQF
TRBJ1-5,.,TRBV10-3,AISPAQGRDQPQH
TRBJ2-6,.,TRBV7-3,ASSSRGRGANVLT
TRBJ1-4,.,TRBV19,ASSSGSDNEKLF
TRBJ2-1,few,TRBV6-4,ASSDSGLAGDEQF
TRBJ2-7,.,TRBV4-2,ASSQGPGLAGGASYEQY
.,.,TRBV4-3,ASSQGVGSYEQY
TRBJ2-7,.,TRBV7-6,ASSFRQAYEQY
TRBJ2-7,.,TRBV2,ASSPGQGPPYEQY
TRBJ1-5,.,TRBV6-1,ASSVTGTGGLLGQPQH
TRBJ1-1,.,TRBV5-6,ASSLGAGVGTEAF
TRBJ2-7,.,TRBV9,ASSVGDSGYEQY
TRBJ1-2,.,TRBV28,ASSFGGYGYT
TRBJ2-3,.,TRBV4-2,ASGVGTGANTQY
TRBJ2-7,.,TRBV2,ASTGTAREQY
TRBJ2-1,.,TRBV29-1,SLRLAGIDNEQF
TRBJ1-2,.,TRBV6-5,ASSYSQAKGYT
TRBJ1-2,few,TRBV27,ASSLQDGYGYT
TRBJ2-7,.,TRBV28,ASSSLAGGLDEQY
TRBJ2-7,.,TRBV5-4,ASSLWGGSAYEQY
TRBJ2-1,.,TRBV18,ASSSRDRVTYNEQF
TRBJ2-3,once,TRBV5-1,ASSVQGADTQY
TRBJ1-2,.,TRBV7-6,ASSLDRGSYGYT
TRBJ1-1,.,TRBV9,ASSPRTGATRNTEAF
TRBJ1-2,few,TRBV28,ASRKQTGNYGYT
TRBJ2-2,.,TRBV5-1,ASSPRAREGNTGELF
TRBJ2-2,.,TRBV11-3,ASSLGPTGELF
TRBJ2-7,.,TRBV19,ASSSGVLYEQY
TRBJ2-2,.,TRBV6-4,ASSDEIAGPNTGELF
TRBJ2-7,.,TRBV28,ASSQTGLGSYEQY